The 14 T cell receptor beta chains below were found in one sample sequenced in a study of blood T cell repertoires in COVID-19. Sequencing was performed with immunoSEQ multiplex PCR; in TCRdb, only in-frame clones are kept and a portion is missing. This table holds more than 100,000 clones, about 86% found once. Material for sequencing was peripheral blood. The receptors were gathered from a woman between 50 and 59 years old with active or convalescent COVID-19.

In its sample, this clone was seen once. The chain joins TRBV11-2 to TRBJ2-7, with 7 bases aligning to TRBD1. Germline-derived CDR1 and CDR2 are SGHAT and FQNNGV. The CDR3 loop spans 17 amino acids. V lost 2 bases and J lost 1; bases outside the gene matches: 11. This chain's CDR3 is CASSLTADRRRSYEQYF. The CDR3 nucleotides are TGTGCCAGCAGCTTAACGGCGGACAGGAGGAGATCCTACGAGCAGTACTTC.

The chain recombines TRBV11-2 with TRBJ1-6; D not resolved. Deletions cut 1 base from V and 4 bases from J, with 11 bases between. The CDR3 sequence is 16 residues long. Per germline, CDR1 SGHAT and CDR2 FQNNGV. The CDR3 protein is CASSLGAGFYNSPLHF. The CDR3 nucleotides are TGTGCCAGCAGCTTAGGGGCTGGTTTTTATAATTCACCCCTCCACTTT.

This clone turned up a few times. The V and J genes are TRBV6-4 and TRBJ1-1, with TRBD1 identical over 7 bases. Germline CDR1 reads MRHNA; CDR2 reads SNTAGT. V gave up 5 bases and J gave up 5 bases; unmatched junction bases: 5. This CDR3 comprises 13 residues. The CDR3 protein is CASSLDRDTEAFF. In DNA form, the CDR3 reads TGTGCCAGCAGTCTCGACAGGGATACTGAAGCTTTCTTT.

V gene TRBV6-6 combines with J gene TRBJ1-1; possibly TRBD1 for D (6 bases). CDR1 is MNHNY and CDR2 is SVGAGI in the germline V gene (reference sequence). The length of the CDR3 is 12 residues. The V end was cut by 8 bases, the J end by 5 bases, with 12 bases between. The CDR3 DNA follows: TGTGCCAGCTCCAGGGGATGGACTGAAGCTTTCTTT. The encoded protein is CASSRGWTEAFF.

There are a few counts of this clone. The chain links TRBV5-4 to TRBJ1-2, with a possible D match to TRBD1 (6 bases). The germline V and J ends were trimmed by 0 bases and 8 bases, with 8 bases remaining between them. Germline loops: CDR1 SGHNT, CDR2 YYREEE (reference sequence). CDR3 length: 12 residues. CDR3 protein: CASSLDREGYTF. The CDR3 nucleotides read TGTGCCAGCAGCTTGGACAGGGAGGGCTACACCTTC.

The V and J genes are TRBV28 and TRBJ2-1; 7 bases are shared with TRBD1. This CDR3 is 15 amino acids long. The V segment lost 5 bases and the J segment 4 bases; nucleotides outside the gene matches: 8. Germline V gives CDR1 MDHEN, CDR2 SYDVKM. The CDR3 reads CASSLIKGAYNEQFF. The CDR3 DNA reads as TGTGCCAGCAGTCTGATAAAGGGGGCTTACAATGAGCAGTTCTTC. The entire variable domain, with the rest obtained from reference TRBV28 and TRBJ2-1, is as follows: DVKVTQSSRYLVKRTGEKVFLECVQDMDHENMFWYRQDPGLGLRLIYFSYDVKMKEKGDIPEGYSVSREKKERFSLILESASTNQTSMYLCASSLIKGAYNEQFFGPGTRLTVL.

The CDR3 is CAISAGGETQYF. The CDR3 DNA reads as TGTGCCATCAGTGCTGGGGGGGAGACCCAGTACTTC. This chain uses TRBV10-3 with TRBJ2-5; perhaps TRBD2 as D (6 bases). In germline, CDR1 is ENHRY, CDR2 SYGVKD. The CDR3 has 12 amino acids. V was cut by 4 bases and J by 5 bases, with 8 bases left in between.

This clone was picked up one time. This chain joins TRBV5-1 and TRBJ2-7; 10 bases match TRBD2. The CDR3 extends over 15 amino acids. Germline V lookup: CDR1 SGHRS, CDR2 YFSETQ. V shed 0 bases, J shed 4 bases, and the junction held 4 bases outside the gene matches. The CDR3 DNA is TGCGCCAGCAGCTTGGTCGCTAGCGGGGGTTACGAGCAGTACTTC. This translates into CASSLVASGGYEQYF.

The chain joins TRBV30 to TRBJ1-1, with D maybe TRBD1 (5 bases). The CDR3 consists of 15 residues. V lost 6 bases and J lost 0, with 17 bases in between. Germline V gene data show CDR1 as GTSNPN and CDR2 as SVGIG (reference sequence). CDR3 sequence (DNA): TGTGCCTGTCAAGCCGGGGGAAGTATGAACACTGAAGCTTTCTTT. Its protein is CACQAGGSMNTEAFF.

The chain has TRBV7-3 and TRBJ2-1, with TRBD2 matching over 10 bases. Germline CDR1 reads SGHTA; CDR2 reads FQGTGA. The CDR3 totals 15 residues. The trim removed 5 bases at V and 7 bases at J, leaving 8 bases unmatched. This chain's CDR3 is CASSQLAGVRNEQFF. For the CDR3, the DNA is TGTGCCAGCAGCCAGCTAGCGGGAGTACGAAATGAGCAGTTCTTC.

This clone is a singleton in its sample. V is TRBV19 and J is TRBJ1-4, with 7 bases identical to TRBD1. The CDR3 length is 17 residues. The trim removed 8 bases at V and 1 base at J, leaving 13 bases unmatched. Per the germline V gene, CDR1 is LNHDA and CDR2 is SQIVND (reference sequence). The DNA of the CDR3 is TGTGCCAGTCACGGAGGGGGCATTGGAGTAACTAATGAAAAACTGTTTTTT. Residues: CASHGGGIGVTNEKLFF.

The chain recombines TRBV29-1 with TRBJ2-7; 8 bases map to TRBD2. There are 14 residues in the CDR3. Losses at the gene ends were 1 base for V and 2 bases for J; bases not matched to a gene: 4. Germline V gene lookup returns CDR1 SQVTM and CDR2 ANQGSEA. Written as DNA, the CDR3 is TGCAGCGTTGAAGGACTAGCGTCAACCTACGAGCAGTACTTC. Its protein is CSVEGLASTYEQYF.

This chain uses TRBV7-9 with TRBJ2-7; 8 bases are shared with TRBD2. CDR1 SEHNR and CDR2 FQNEAQ come from the germline V gene (reference sequence). The CDR3 sequence is 14 residues long. V lost 1 base and J lost 4; bases outside the gene matches: 3. The CDR3 sequence is CASSLGSGKYEQYF. In nucleotides, the CDR3 is TGTGCCAGCAGCTTAGGTAGCGGGAAGTACGAGCAGTACTTC.

The chain employs TRBV9 and TRBJ2-1; 10 positions agree with TRBD2. CDR1 is SGDLS and CDR2 is YYNGEE in the germline V gene. V gave up 3 bases and J gave up 0 bases; unmatched junction bases: 6. This CDR3 contains 17 residues. The CDR3, as DNA: TGTGCCAGCAGCGCCGGACTAGCGGATGGCTCCTACAATGAGCAGTTCTTC. It translates to CASSAGLADGSYNEQFF.